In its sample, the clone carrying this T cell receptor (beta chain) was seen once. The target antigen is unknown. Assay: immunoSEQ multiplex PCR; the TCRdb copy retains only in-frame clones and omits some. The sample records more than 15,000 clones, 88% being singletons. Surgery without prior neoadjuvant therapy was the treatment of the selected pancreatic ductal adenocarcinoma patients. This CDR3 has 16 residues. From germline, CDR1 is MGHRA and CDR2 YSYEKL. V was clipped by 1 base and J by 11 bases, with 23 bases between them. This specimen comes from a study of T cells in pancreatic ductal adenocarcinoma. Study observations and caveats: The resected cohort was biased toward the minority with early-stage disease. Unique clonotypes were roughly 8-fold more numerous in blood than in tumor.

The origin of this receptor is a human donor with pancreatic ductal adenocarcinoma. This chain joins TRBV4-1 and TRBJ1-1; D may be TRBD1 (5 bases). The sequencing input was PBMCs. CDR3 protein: CASSQGGGQGEPTAFF. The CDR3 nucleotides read TGCGCCAGCAGCCAAGGGGGAGGTCAGGGCGAACCCACCGCTTTCTTT.